This T cell receptor (beta chain) was profiled in a study of T-cell reconstitution after alpha-beta-depleted transplantation in children. Whole-study findings and limits: Two months or so post-transplant, alpha-beta T cells reportedly derived from several hundred expanded graft clones. Newly made T cells mostly supplied T-cell counts and diversity one year after transplant. Where some patients showed high TCRbeta diversity at day 60, it came from recipient T cells and thymic progenitors that had survived.

On this clonotype itself: The antigen is unknown.

Unique molecular identifiers were used in preparing the TCRbeta library. One entry per CDR3 protein, called by TCRdb with MiXCR from the PCR reads. The sample shows about 980,000 distinct CDR3 sequences, about 29% of them seen only once. This CDR3 region has 16 residues. Germline V CDR1 and CDR2: SGDLS, YYNGEE. Trimming cost V 2 bases and J 1 base, with 10 bases left between them. This TCR was sampled from a boy in the first two years of life who had a stem cell transplant for SCID, so the T cells may come from the graft donor. This specimen consisted of PBMCs, mostly from graft donor cells, obtained 360 days after TCRalphabeta/CD19-depleted stem cell transplant. The J gene is TRBJ2-6, the V gene TRBV9; D might be TRBD2 (6 bases). The CDR3 sequence: CASSVGDSSGANVLTF. Here the CDR3 DNA reads TGTGCCAGCAGCGTGGGGGACTCATCTGGGGCCAACGTCCTGACTTTC.